This T cell receptor (beta chain) was profiled in a study of beta chain features in type 1 diabetes. Study-level points and caveats: Compared with healthy donors, patients appeared to share more similar naive, central memory and regulatory TCRB repertoires.

There are 13 residues in the CDR3. Germline V lookup: CDR1 LNHDA, CDR2 SQIVND (reference sequence). V lost 6 bases and J lost 2, with 11 bases in between. Expressed TCRB transcripts were sequenced after all isolated RNA was converted to cDNA. Average reads for naive, central memory and regulatory T cell samples were about 3.57 million. Measured with immunoSEQ multiplex PCR; TCRdb has only the in-frame clones, and not every one. The profile shows about 140,000 clones, about a tenth of them singletons. In regard to this clone: Its antigen is currently unknown.

This receptor was identified in a woman in her 40s in good health. The chain employs TRBV19 and TRBJ2-7; a weak D match, TRBD2 (6 bases). The sample comprised central memory CD4+ T cells from blood. CDR3 protein: CASSVGGPYEQYF. CDR3 nucleotide sequence: TGTGCCAGTAGCGTCGGGGGACCCTACGAGCAGTACTTC.